Reported below is one T cell receptor (beta chain). Antigen: not known. This PCR relied on a set of 60 Vbeta primers and 13 Jbeta primers. Produced via immunoSEQ multiplex PCR; TCRdb's table is partial and in-frame only. The data show 76,000 or so clones, around 70% seen once. The data belong to a study of cytomegalovirus exposure and HLA in healthy donors. Study-wide context: Caucasian-associated ancestry cluster membership applied to just over 80% of about 370 genotyped donors.

The CDR3 runs to 17 residues. General study findings and limits: Among immune exposure information, only CMV serostatus was available. A later analysis reportedly found that, within productive TCRs, an Asian-associated ancestry cluster had fewer N-insertions than the mean observed across the roughly 670 donors. TCR beta V segments were, for the most part, productive about 87% or about 30% of the time in an earlier analysis.

The chain combines TRBV1 with TRBJ2-3; the table's D call of TRBD2 was not tested on the DNA. TRBV1 is noted as a pseudogene. The sequenced sample was PBMCs. The TCR originated in a woman between 40 and 50 years old in good health and CMV-seropositive. The CDR3 coding sequence is TGCACCAGCAGCCAAGACAGTCGGGGGTCTCGGACAGATACGCAGTATTTT. Protein product: CTSSQDSRGSRTDTQYF.